These 17 T cell receptor beta chains originate from one sample sequenced in a study of spatial heterogeneity in lung cancer. General observations from the study: Tumor mutation counts were tracked by expanded intratumoral alpha and beta TCR counts.

Time point in this sample: sample taken at primary tumor resection. Which antigens these TCRs recognize remains unknown. TCRdb re-called the 5' RACE reads through MiXCR, storing one row per CDR3 protein. The data contain 4,000 to 5,500 distinct CDR3 sequences, over 10% of them seen just once; the ten biggest clones take up roughly 30%. Sequences were derived from lung tumor tissue, sampled at surgery. These receptors all come from a male donor with early-stage non-small cell lung cancer.

This clonotype rates as medium-sized. Found in a library prepared for alpha chains, this beta chain is an off-target read, and its abundance has little meaning. This CDR3 is CAWSVHVNTGELFF. As DNA, the CDR3 is TGTGCCTGGAGTGTACATGTGAACACCGGGGAGCTGTTTTTT. The chain combines TRBV30 with TRBJ2-2; no firm D call. Trimming took 0 bases from V and 1 from J, leaving 6 bases between them. The CDR3 is 14 amino acids. CDR1 and CDR2 (germline): GTSNPN, SVGIG (reference sequence).

The sample holds many counts of this clonotype. This beta chain slipped into a library made for alpha chains as a stray read, so its size is not meaningful. The chain has TRBV15 and TRBJ1-4; no definite D call. Deletions cut 1 base from V and 7 bases from J, with 13 bases between. CDR1 and CDR2 (germline): LNHNV, YYDKDF (reference sequence). CDR3 length: 15 residues. CDR3 bases: TGTGCCACCAGCAGAGGCCAACAAGGTGGTGAAAAACTGTTTTTT. It encodes CATSRGQQGGEKLFF.

For this clonotype: Since it is a stray read in a library aimed at alpha chains, this beta chain has a size that is not meaningful. The chain employs TRBV6-2 or TRBV6-3 and TRBJ2-1, with D perhaps matching TRBD1 (5 bases). Germline values: CDR1 MNHEY, CDR2 SVGEGT. The CDR3 consists of 12 residues. The V and J ends lost 5 bases and 7 bases respectively, with 9 bases between them. The CDR3 nucleotides read TGTGCCAGCAGTGCTAACAGGAATGAGCAGTTCTTC. Protein product: CASSANRNEQFF.

At least ten counts were recorded for this clonotype. This beta chain is a stray sequence in a library constructed for alpha chains; its clone size is not meaningful. The rearrangement joins TRBV7-2 to TRBJ1-2; D unresolved. This CDR3 comprises 14 residues. The V gene lost 3 bases and the J gene lost 1 base, with 9 bases spanning the gap. Germline-derived CDR1 and CDR2 are SGHTA and FQGNSA. The CDR3 spells CASSFSPDNYGYTF. CDR3 coding DNA: TGTGCCAGCAGCTTTTCTCCAGATAACTATGGCTACACCTTC.

This clonotype was counted at least ten times. Little can be read into the size of this beta chain, an off-target read in a library designed for alpha chains. The chain uses TRBV28 and TRBJ2-7, with 7 bases lining up with TRBD1. Germline V lookup: CDR1 MDHEN, CDR2 SYDVKM. The J segment lost 2 bases and the V segment lost 7 bases, leaving 8 bases of the junction unmatched. There are 14 residues in the CDR3. CDR3 in DNA: TGTGCCAGCAACCAACAGGGGAACCCCTACGAGCAGTACTTC. Residues: CASNQQGNPYEQYF.

In its sample, this clonotype is medium-sized (0.01 to 0.1%). This beta chain was picked up by a library intended for alpha chains and is off target, so its count carries little meaning. CDR3 nucleotides: TGTGCCAGCAGCTTAGGGGGAGGGACTGAGACCCAGTACTTC. This sequence encodes CASSLGGGTETQYF. The chain is built from TRBV11-2 and TRBJ2-5, with TRBD2 matching 7 bases. Germline V gene lookup returns CDR1 SGHAT and CDR2 FQNNGV. Trimming at V came to 1 base and at J to 5 bases, leaving 4 bases not matched to a gene. The CDR3 runs to 14 residues.

By proportion, this clonotype is large (0.1 to 1%). Within a library made for alpha chains, this beta chain is off target, and its count is uninformative. The chain employs TRBV10-2 and TRBJ1-2; 11 positions agree with TRBD1. The germline gives CDR1 WSHSY, CDR2 SAAADI. The length of the CDR3 is 15 residues. V lost 2 bases to trimming and J lost 5 bases; unmatched junction nucleotides: 4. The CDR3 is CASSEPRDRGYGYTF. CDR3 DNA sequence: TGCGCCAGCAGTGAGCCCCGGGACAGGGGGTATGGCTACACCTTC.

By frequency in the sample, this clonotype is medium-sized. Since the library was made to target alpha chains, this beta chain is a stray read and its abundance is not meaningful. The CDR3 DNA reads as TGTGCCAGCAGCCCAGATATCTCTGGGGCCAACGTCCTGACTTTC. Protein: CASSPDISGANVLTF. The chain has TRBV16 and TRBJ2-6; D not certain. CDR3 length: 15 amino acids. V shed 4 bases and J shed 0 bases, with 7 bases lying between them. The germline CDR1 and CDR2 sequences are KGHSY and FQNENV.

This clonotype was recorded many times. An end of the junction does not agree with germline; a read error may underlie this. This beta chain turned up in a library designed for alpha chains; as an off-target read, its abundance says little. The chain carries TRBV7-7 and TRBJ2-1; 11 bases map to TRBD2. This CDR3 contains 16 residues. In germline, CDR1 is SSHAT, CDR2 FNYEAQ (reference sequence). The CDR3 protein is CASSLAEGIAGGPLFF. The CDR3 nucleotides are TGTGCTAGCAGCTTAGCGGAGGGGATAGCGGGAGGGCCCCTGTTCTTC.

This clonotype showed up just once. This beta chain appears as a stray read in a library generated for alpha chains; its size is not informative. The chain carries TRBV11-2 and TRBJ2-1; unclear D gene. Trimming took off 2 bases at V and 0 bases at J, with 8 bases between the two ends. Germline assignment: CDR1 SGHAT and CDR2 FQNNGV. The CDR3 contains 15 residues. CDR3 sequence (DNA): TGTGCCAGCAGCTTACAGCGAAGCTCCTACAATGAGCAGTTCTTC. Amino acids: CASSLQRSSYNEQFF.

This clonotype was picked up a small number of times. This beta chain lies outside the target of a library built for alpha chains; its clone size means little. J is TRBJ2-3 and V is TRBV9; 11 nucleotides match TRBD2. The CDR3 is 19 amino acids. CDR1 SGDLS and CDR2 YYNGEE come from the germline V gene. Losses at the gene ends were 0 bases for V and 0 bases for J; bases not matched to a gene: 9. Here the CDR3 DNA reads TGTGCCAGCAGCGTAGTCGCTAGCGGGGGGTTAACTAGCACAGATACGCAGTATTTT. As protein: CASSVVASGGLTSTDTQYF. Variable domain in full (rest from reference TRBV9 and TRBJ2-3): DSGVTQTPKHLITATGQRVTLRCSPRSGDLSVYWYQQSLDQGLQFLIQYYNGEERAKGNILERFSAQQFPDLHSELNLSSLELGDSALYFCASSVVASGGLTSTDTQYFGPGTRLTVL.

This clonotype was seen ten or more times. This beta chain is an off-target read within a library intended for alpha chains, so its frequency means little. The chain recombines TRBV10-2 with TRBJ1-1; 8 nucleotides agree with TRBD1. The CDR3 runs 15 residues. The germline V gene has CDR1 WSHSY and CDR2 SAAADI. V lost 7 bases, J lost 1 base, and 8 bases stayed unmatched. The CDR3 nucleotides are TGCGCCAGCAACGGACAGGGTTCCGGGAACACTGAAGCTTTCTTT. It codes for CASNGQGSGNTEAFF.

The table lists this clonotype with many counts. Since the library was made to target alpha chains, this beta chain is a stray read and its abundance is not meaningful. The chain combines TRBV20-1 with TRBJ1-1; D is undetermined. The CDR3 spans 14 residues. V was pared by 1 base and J by 4 bases, with 13 bases between. CDR1 DFQATT and CDR2 SNEGSKA come from the germline V gene (reference sequence). The CDR3 DNA sequence: TGCAGTGCTAGAGCCTCGACACTTAGCACTGAAGCTTTCTTT. As protein: CSARASTLSTEAFF.

This clonotype was seen repeatedly, ten times or more. A library made for alpha chains picked up this beta chain off target, so its size means little. J is TRBJ2-1 and V is TRBV30, with 16 nucleotides matching TRBD2. V lost 0 bases, J lost 12 bases, and 2 bases stayed unmatched. From germline, CDR1 is GTSNPN and CDR2 SVGIG (reference sequence). CDR3 length equals 14 residues. The CDR3 DNA is TGTGCCTGGAGTGTAGGGACTAGCGGGGGGGCGCAGTTCTTC. As protein: CAWSVGTSGGAQFF.

This clonotype was detected ten times or more. This beta chain is a stray read from a library made for alpha chains; its abundance is not meaningful. The chain recombines TRBV6-5 with TRBJ2-7; TRBD1 or TRBD2 may be the D gene (6 bases each). CDR3 length equals 15 residues. Germline lookup yields CDR1 MNHEY and CDR2 SVGAGI. Trimming took off 6 bases at V and 1 base at J, with 16 bases between the two ends. The CDR3 sequence is CASRAVGGGSYEQYF. Here the CDR3 DNA reads TGTGCCAGCAGGGCCGTAGGAGGGGGTTCCTACGAGCAGTACTTC.

This clonotype has at least ten counts. This beta chain was picked up by a library intended for alpha chains and is off target, so its count carries little meaning. The CDR3 region is CASSFDSKETDTQYF. CDR3 nucleotides: TGTGCCAGCAGTTTCGACAGTAAGGAGACAGATACGCAGTATTTT. The chain uses TRBV27 and TRBJ2-3; perhaps TRBD1 as D (5 bases). CDR1 is MNHEY, CDR2 SMNVEV, per germline (reference sequence). The CDR3 runs to 15 residues. The V gene lost 3 bases and the J gene lost 3 bases, with 13 bases spanning the gap.

This clonotype has only a few counts. With the library built for alpha chains, this beta chain is off target and its frequency is not meaningful. This chain joins TRBV5-1 and TRBJ2-5; D perhaps matches TRBD2 (5 bases). Germline-derived CDR1 and CDR2 are SGHRS and YFSETQ. This CDR3 region has 13 residues. V was cut by 4 bases and J by 3 bases, with 10 bases left in between. The CDR3 DNA sequence: TGCGCCAGCAGCCCCGGGGTAGAAGAGACCCAGTACTTC. Translation gives CASSPGVEETQYF.